This T cell receptor beta chain stems from a study of shared clonotypes between healthy human individuals. Study results and caveats: When naive CD4 clonotypes were compared across four donors, approximately 5% were shared. The study generally estimated greater richness for naive than memory subsets.

The count of this clone is one. Its antigen is unidentified. Germline trimming cut 4 bases from V and 4 bases from J; bases unmatched to any gene: 13. The CDR3 is made up of 16 amino acids. The germline gives CDR1 MGHRA, CDR2 YSYEKL. Deep was the level used in running the assay. TCRdb keeps only in-frame clones here, not all; method: immunoSEQ multiplex PCR. The sample has some 2,000,000 clones, more than 90% seen once. The study separated CD4+ cells into CD45RA+ naive and CD45RA-negative memory subsets. The receptor comes from a man in his late teens or twenties in good health. The chain recombines TRBV4-1 with TRBJ2-7, with 7 nucleotides matching TRBD2. The sequenced material came from naive CD4+ T cells sorted from blood. Subset here: CD45RA+ positively selected. In DNA form, the CDR3 reads TGCGCCAGCAGCCCCGGGGGGACTAAACCCCCTTACGAGCAGTACTTC. Protein sequence: CASSPGGTKPPYEQYF.